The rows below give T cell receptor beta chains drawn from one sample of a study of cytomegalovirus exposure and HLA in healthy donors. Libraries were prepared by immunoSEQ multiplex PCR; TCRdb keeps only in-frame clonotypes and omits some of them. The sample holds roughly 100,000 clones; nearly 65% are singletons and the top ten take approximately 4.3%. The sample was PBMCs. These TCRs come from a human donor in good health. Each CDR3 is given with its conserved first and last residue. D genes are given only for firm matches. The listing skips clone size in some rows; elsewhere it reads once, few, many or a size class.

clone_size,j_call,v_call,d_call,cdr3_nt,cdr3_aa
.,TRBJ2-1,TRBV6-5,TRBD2,TGTGCCAGCAGTCACACTAGCGGGAGTAGTAATGAGCAGTTCTTC,CASSHTSGSSNEQFF
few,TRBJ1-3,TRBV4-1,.,TGCGCCAGCAGCCAAGATGGAAGGGGGTCTGGAAACACCATATATTTT,CASSQDGRGSGNTIYF
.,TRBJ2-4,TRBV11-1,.,TGTGCCAGCAGCCCCCAGGGGGCCAAAAACATTCAGTACTTC,CASSPQGAKNIQYF
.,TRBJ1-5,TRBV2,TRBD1,TGTGCCAGCAGAATGGACAGGGGGCAAATGGGTCAGCCCCAGCATTTT,CASRMDRGQMGQPQHF
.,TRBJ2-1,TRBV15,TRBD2,TGTGCCACCAGCAGAGGAAGTAGCGGGAGAAGTGAGCAGTTCTTC,CATSRGSSGRSEQFF
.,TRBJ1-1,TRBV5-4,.,TGTGCCAGCAGCCAAACAGGGTTAGTAGGCACTGAAGCTTTCTTT,CASSQTGLVGTEAFF
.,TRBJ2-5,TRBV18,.,TGTGCCAGCTCACCTTCGAGAGAGACCCAGTACTTC,CASSPSRETQYF
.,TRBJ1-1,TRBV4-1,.,TGCGCCAGCAGCCAAGCCTACGGGGGGACTGAAGCTTTCTTT,CASSQAYGGTEAFF
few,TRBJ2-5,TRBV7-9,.,TGTGCCAGCAGCTTAGGTCCAGGGCAAGAGACCCAGTACTTC,CASSLGPGQETQYF
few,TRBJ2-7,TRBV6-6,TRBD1,TGTGCCAGCAGGGGGGACCTCGGGACAGAGATCTACGAGCAGTACTTC,CASRGDLGTEIYEQYF
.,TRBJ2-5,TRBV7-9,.,TGTGCCAGCAGCTTAAGGGACACCCTTGGGGAGACCCAGTACTTC,CASSLRDTLGETQYF